A selection of T cell receptor beta chains follows, all from one sample in a study of cytomegalovirus exposure and HLA in healthy donors. Produced via immunoSEQ multiplex PCR; TCRdb's table is partial and in-frame only. The sample carries 60,000 to 85,000 clones, roughly two thirds recorded once. Specimen: PBMCs. The receptors stem from a man aged 55-75 years in good health and CMV-seropositive. Both conserved end residues are part of each CDR3. The D gene is left open where the match is weak. Size is omitted from some rows. Given values are once, few, many or a class for expanded clones.

v_gene,abundance,j_gene,d_gene,len,CDR3aa
TRBV6-6,.,TRBJ2-7,TRBD1,13,CASSYDRDYEQYF
TRBV7-4,.,TRBJ1-2,.,16,CASSCMQGLFVYGYTF
TRBV10-3,.,TRBJ2-1,.,13,CAISGPMGDEQFF
TRBV6-1,.,TRBJ2-5,.,10,CASSHETQYF
TRBV18,.,TRBJ2-1,TRBD2,15,CASSPGLATYNEQFF
TRBV7-2,.,TRBJ2-1,TRBD1,18,CASSFTGGGLFGKGEQFF
TRBV7-9,few,TRBJ2-3,.,18,CASSSSGGGTRGTDTQYF
TRBV19,.,TRBJ2-1,TRBD2,16,CASSIQLAGLYNEQFF
TRBV27,.,TRBJ2-5,.,13,CASSLGAQETQYF
TRBV7-9,.,TRBJ1-1,TRBD1,14,CASSLERDRVEAFF
TRBV4-2,.,TRBJ2-7,TRBD2,19,CASSQVGRGGISRDYEQYF
TRBV30,few,TRBJ2-2,.,11,CAWTFAGELFF
TRBV11-2,.,TRBJ2-6,.,17,CASSFYQGFSGANVLTF
TRBV18,once,TRBJ2-7,.,14,CASSPTTVSYEQYF
TRBV27,once,TRBJ2-7,TRBD1,15,CASSSPDRGGYEQYF
TRBV28,.,TRBJ2-7,.,12,CASSWDFSEQYF
TRBV19,.,TRBJ1-3,.,16,CASKGSINRAGNTIYF
TRBV6-6,.,TRBJ2-2,.,15,CASNPFRVDTGELFF
TRBV9,.,TRBJ1-5,.,15,CASSASAGSNQPQHF
TRBV7-9,.,TRBJ1-1,.,14,CASSFFSENTEAFF
TRBV28,once,TRBJ2-7,TRBD1,14,CASSLPGQGYEQYF
TRBV28,.,TRBJ2-2,TRBD1,15,CASRPGQGYTGELFF
TRBV28,.,TRBJ2-1,TRBD1,15,CASSPTGGNGNEQFF
TRBV6-1,.,TRBJ2-4,TRBD1,13,CASSEGQGDIQYF
TRBV9,.,TRBJ2-3,.,17,CASSVVPQSGSTDTQYF
TRBV9,.,TRBJ1-4,.,16,CASSAREGAPNEKLFF
TRBV19,.,TRBJ1-6,.,14,CASTKQGADSPLHF
TRBV7-6,.,TRBJ2-7,.,14,CASSLRQATYEQYF
TRBV30,few,TRBJ2-2,TRBD1,15,CAWSVQGGMTGELFF
TRBV19,few,TRBJ2-1,TRBD1,15,CASSLDRGPYNEQFF
TRBV29-1,.,TRBJ1-2,.,11,CSVDPGAGYTF
TRBV5-8,once,TRBJ2-7,.,15,CASSLGRGRPYEQYF
TRBV10-3,.,TRBJ1-2,TRBD1,15,CAIRDRGHSNYGYTF